This T cell receptor beta chain was profiled in a study of T cells in Graves' hyperthyroidism and ophthalmopathy. Researchers defined stable Graves' hyperthyroidism as no ophthalmopathy progression within 18 months. Reasons for excluding patients were uncontrolled infection, other autoimmune disease, pregnancy or lactation. Germline lookup yields CDR1 MNHEY and CDR2 SMNVEV (reference sequence). After removal of 3 bases from V and 8 bases from J, the junction contained 8 bases not matched to a gene. The CDR3 contains 16 residues. Amplified TCR beta CDR3 regions came from RNA transcripts. An initial round of RT-PCR targeting the TCR CDR3 relied on the HTBI primer set. Each CDR3 protein is one row after TCRdb ran MiXCR on the multiplex PCR reads. Among around 420,000 distinct CDR3 sequences listed, around 14% were seen once.

Sequencing was carried out using blood. The chain joins TRBV27 to TRBJ2-3, with TRBD2 matching over 13 bases. This TCR came from a woman aged 18-29 years with Graves' hyperthyroidism. CDR3 sequence (DNA): TGTGCCAGCAGTTTCCCGAGGACTAGCGGGGGCTCTACGCAGTATTTT. Protein product: CASSFPRTSGGSTQYF.